Listed below are T cell receptor beta chains from one sample, sequenced in a study of blood T cell repertoires in COVID-19. Profiled with immunoSEQ multiplex PCR; TCRdb holds only in-frame clones, not every one. The profile covers about 400,000 clones, with over 75% appearing a single time and over 0.9% taken by the ten largest. The sample taken for sequencing was PBMCs or T cells enriched from blood (not recorded which). The receptors were sampled from a woman in her twenties or thirties with acute COVID-19. Both conserved end residues are part of each CDR3. The D gene is left open where the match is weak. A row's size may be missing; if present it is once, few, many or a size class.

v_call,d_call,j_call,clone_size,cdr3_nt,cdr3_aa
TRBV6-6,-,TRBJ2-7,-,TGTGCCAGCAGCCCCAGCGCGCTCTACGAGCAGTACTTC,CASSPSALYEQYF
TRBV10-3,-,TRBJ1-1,few,TGTGCCATCAGTGACCCCGAGGAGGGGCGAATGAACACTGAAGCTTTCTTT,CAISDPEEGRMNTEAFF
TRBV19,TRBD1,TRBJ2-7,few,TGTGCCAGTAGTATTAAGGGACAGGGATGGTACGAGCAGTACTTC,CASSIKGQGWYEQYF
TRBV7-2,-,TRBJ1-2,-,TGTGCCAGCAGCTTAGAGGGATCGGGAGGTGGCTACACCTTC,CASSLEGSGGGYTF
TRBV4-1,-,TRBJ1-2,-,TGCGCCAGCAGCCAACATAATAGCGGCTACACCTTC,CASSQHNSGYTF
TRBV18,TRBD1,TRBJ1-5,-,TGTGCCAGCTCACGAGGACAGGGGCAAGTGGGGCAGCCCCAGCATTTT,CASSRGQGQVGQPQHF
TRBV5-1,TRBD2,TRBJ2-7,-,TGCGCCAGCAGCCTATCACTAGCGCAAACGGCCTACGAGCAGTACTTC,CASSLSLAQTAYEQYF
TRBV6-5,-,TRBJ1-2,-,TGTGCCAGCAGTTCGACAGGACTTGGCTACACCTTC,CASSSTGLGYTF
TRBV6-4,-,TRBJ1-2,-,TGTGCCAGCTCTCCGTCTCGGGGCTATGGCTACACCTTC,CASSPSRGYGYTF
TRBV18,TRBD2,TRBJ2-5,-,TGTGCCAGCTCACCAGGACTAGGCCAAGAGACCCAGTACTTC,CASSPGLGQETQYF
TRBV28,TRBD2,TRBJ2-1,-,TGTGCCAGCAGACCGGCGGGACTAGCGGGGGGGTCCTACAATGAGCAGTTCTTC,CASRPAGLAGGSYNEQFF
TRBV3-1/TRBV3-2,-,TRBJ1-3,-,TGTGCCAGCAGCCTGGGACAAATCTCTGGAAACACCATATATTTT,CASSLGQISGNTIYF
TRBV6-2/TRBV6-3,-,TRBJ1-5,few,TGTGCCAGCAGTTACTCCCCTTTAGCCAATCAGCCCCAGCATTTT,CASSYSPLANQPQHF
TRBV5-6,TRBD2,TRBJ2-3,-,TGTGCCAGCAGCTTGTTCGGGACTAGGGGAGCCACAGATACGCAGTATTTT,CASSLFGTRGATDTQYF
TRBV7-2,-,TRBJ2-3,-,TGTGCCAGCAGCGTCGACGGAGCTAGCACAGATACGCAGTATTTT,CASSVDGASTDTQYF
TRBV7-2,TRBD2,TRBJ2-3,-,TGTGCCAGCAGCGTCGAACTAGCGGGGGGGGATATGGGCACAGATACGCAGTATTTT,CASSVELAGGDMGTDTQYF
TRBV7-7,TRBD2,TRBJ2-3,-,TGTGCCAGCAGCTTATCACTAGCGGGGCCAGATACGCAGTATTTT,CASSLSLAGPDTQYF
TRBV7-3,TRBD1,TRBJ2-3,-,TGTGCCAGCAGCCCTCAGGGGGTTGATACGCAGTATTTT,CASSPQGVDTQYF
TRBV9,-,TRBJ1-1,-,TGTGCCAGCAGCGTAGAGGGGGATACTGAAGCTTTCTTT,CASSVEGDTEAFF
TRBV7-2,-,TRBJ1-2,few,TGTGCCAGCAGCTTAATCGGACAGATTAACTATGGCTACACCTTC,CASSLIGQINYGYTF
TRBV7-2,TRBD1,TRBJ2-7,-,TGTGCCAGCGCCACCGGGACAGGGTTTCCCTACGAGCAGTACTTC,CASATGTGFPYEQYF
TRBV19,-,TRBJ1-1,-,TGTGCCAGTAGTGCCGCGACAGGGAACACTGAAGCTTTCTTT,CASSAATGNTEAFF
TRBV24-1,TRBD1,TRBJ1-1,-,TGTGCCACACAAACCGGGACAGGGAGAGCTTTCTTT,CATQTGTGRAFF
TRBV7-6,-,TRBJ2-7,-,TGTGCCAGCAGCTTACTAGCGCAGTCCTACGAGCAGTACTTC,CASSLLAQSYEQYF
TRBV6-5,TRBD1,TRBJ2-7,-,TGTGCCAGCAGACCCCCGGGACAGCCCTACGAGCAGTACTTC,CASRPPGQPYEQYF
TRBV4-1,TRBD1,TRBJ2-7,-,TGCGCCAGCAGCCTAGTAGCCGGGACAGGGGACGCCTACGAGCAGTACTTC,CASSLVAGTGDAYEQYF
TRBV5-1,TRBD1,TRBJ2-7,few,TGCGCCAGCAGCAGATCGGACAGGGGGCTATACGAGCAGTACTTC,CASSRSDRGLYEQYF
TRBV18,TRBD2,TRBJ2-7,-,TGTGCCAGCTCACCAGGGACTAGCGGGACCTCCTACGAGCAGTACTTC,CASSPGTSGTSYEQYF
TRBV28,-,TRBJ1-1,once,TGTGCCAGCAGTCCCCATTCCCAGGGGAACACTGAAGCTTTCTTT,CASSPHSQGNTEAFF